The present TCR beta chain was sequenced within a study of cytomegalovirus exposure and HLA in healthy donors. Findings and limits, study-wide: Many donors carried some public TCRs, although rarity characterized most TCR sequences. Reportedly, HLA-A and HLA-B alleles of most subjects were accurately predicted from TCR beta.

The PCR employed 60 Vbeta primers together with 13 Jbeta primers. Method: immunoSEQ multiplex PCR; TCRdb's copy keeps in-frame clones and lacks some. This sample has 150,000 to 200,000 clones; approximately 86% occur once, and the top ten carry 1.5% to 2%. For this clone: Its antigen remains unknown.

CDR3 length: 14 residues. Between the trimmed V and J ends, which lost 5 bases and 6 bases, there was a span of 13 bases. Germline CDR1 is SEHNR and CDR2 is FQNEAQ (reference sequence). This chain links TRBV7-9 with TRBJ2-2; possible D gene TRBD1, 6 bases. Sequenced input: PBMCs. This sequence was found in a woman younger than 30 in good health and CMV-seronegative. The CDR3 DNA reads TGTGCCAGCAGCCTCGGACAGTACCCCGGGGAGCTGTTTTTT. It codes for CASSLGQYPGELFF. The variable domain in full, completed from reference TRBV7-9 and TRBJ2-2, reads DTGVSQNPRHKITKRGQNVTFRCDPISEHNRLYWYRQTLGQGPEFLTYFQNEAQLEKSRLLSDRFSAERPKGSFSTLEIQRTEQGDSAMYLCASSLGQYPGELFFGEGSRLTVL.